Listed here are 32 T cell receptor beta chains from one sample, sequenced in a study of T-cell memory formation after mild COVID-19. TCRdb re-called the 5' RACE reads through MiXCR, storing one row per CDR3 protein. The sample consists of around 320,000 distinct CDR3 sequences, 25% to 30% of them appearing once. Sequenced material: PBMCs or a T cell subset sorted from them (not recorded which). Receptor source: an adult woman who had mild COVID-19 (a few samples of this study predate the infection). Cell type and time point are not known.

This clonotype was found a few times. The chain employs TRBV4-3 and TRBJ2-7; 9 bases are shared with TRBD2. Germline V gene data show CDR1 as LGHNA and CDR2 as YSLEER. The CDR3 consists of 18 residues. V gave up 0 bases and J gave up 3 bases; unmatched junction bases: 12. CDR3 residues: CASSQDASRATSGYEQYF. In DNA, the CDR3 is TGCGCCAGCAGCCAAGATGCGTCGAGGGCGACTAGCGGCTACGAGCAGTACTTC.

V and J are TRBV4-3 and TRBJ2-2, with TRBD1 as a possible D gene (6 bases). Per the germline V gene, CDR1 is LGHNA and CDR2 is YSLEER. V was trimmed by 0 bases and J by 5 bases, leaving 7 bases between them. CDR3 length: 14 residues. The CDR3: CASSQEGATGELFF. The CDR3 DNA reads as TGCGCCAGCAGCCAAGAGGGGGCTACCGGGGAGCTGTTTTTT.

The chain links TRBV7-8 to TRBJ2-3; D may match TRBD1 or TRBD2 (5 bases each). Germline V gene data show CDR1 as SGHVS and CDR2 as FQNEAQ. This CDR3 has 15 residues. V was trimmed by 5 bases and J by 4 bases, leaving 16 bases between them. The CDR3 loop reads CASSANRDLSDTQYF. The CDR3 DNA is TGTGCCAGCAGCGCAAACCGGGACCTATCAGATACGCAGTATTTT.

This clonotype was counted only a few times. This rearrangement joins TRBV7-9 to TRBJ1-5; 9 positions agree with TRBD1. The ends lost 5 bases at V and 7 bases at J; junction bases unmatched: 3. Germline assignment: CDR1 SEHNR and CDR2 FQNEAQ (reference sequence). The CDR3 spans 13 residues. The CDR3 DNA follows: TGTGCCAGCAGCGGACAGGGGATCCAGCCCCAGCATTTT. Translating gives CASSGQGIQPQHF. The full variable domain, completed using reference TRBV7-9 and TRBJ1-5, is DTGVSQNPRHKITKRGQNVTFRCDPISEHNRLYWYRQTLGQGPEFLTYFQNEAQLEKSRLLSDRFSAERPKGSFSTLEIQRTEQGDSAMYLCASSGQGIQPQHFGDGTRLSIL.

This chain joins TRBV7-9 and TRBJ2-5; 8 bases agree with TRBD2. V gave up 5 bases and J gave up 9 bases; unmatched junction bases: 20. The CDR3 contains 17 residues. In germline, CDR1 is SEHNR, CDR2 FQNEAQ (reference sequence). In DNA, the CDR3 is TGTGCCAGCAGCCCTAGGACTAGCTGGAGGCAACTCGGGTCCCAGTACTTC. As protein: CASSPRTSWRQLGSQYF. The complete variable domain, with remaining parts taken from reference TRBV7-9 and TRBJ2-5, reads DTGVSQNPRHKITKRGQNVTFRCDPISEHNRLYWYRQTLGQGPEFLTYFQNEAQLEKSRLLSDRFSAERPKGSFSTLEIQRTEQGDSAMYLCASSPRTSWRQLGSQYFGPGTRLLVL.

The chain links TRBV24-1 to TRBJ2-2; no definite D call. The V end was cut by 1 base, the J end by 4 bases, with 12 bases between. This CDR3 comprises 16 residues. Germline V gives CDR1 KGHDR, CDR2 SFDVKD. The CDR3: CATSDFRAGSTGELFF. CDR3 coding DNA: TGTGCCACCAGTGATTTTAGGGCAGGCAGCACCGGGGAGCTGTTTTTT.

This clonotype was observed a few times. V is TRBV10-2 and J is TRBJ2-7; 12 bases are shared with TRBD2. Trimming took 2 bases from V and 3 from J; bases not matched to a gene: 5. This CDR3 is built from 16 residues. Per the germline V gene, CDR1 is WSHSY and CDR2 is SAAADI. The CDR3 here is CASSERLAGAVYEQYF. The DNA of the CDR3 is TGCGCCAGCAGTGAGCGACTAGCGGGAGCCGTCTACGAGCAGTACTTC.

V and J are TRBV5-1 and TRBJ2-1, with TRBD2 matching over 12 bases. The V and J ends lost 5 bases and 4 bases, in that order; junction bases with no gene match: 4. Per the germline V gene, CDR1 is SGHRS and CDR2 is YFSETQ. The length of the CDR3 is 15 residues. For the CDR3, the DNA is TGCGCCAGCAGACTTGGACTAGCGGGGTACAATGAGCAGTTCTTC. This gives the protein CASRLGLAGYNEQFF.

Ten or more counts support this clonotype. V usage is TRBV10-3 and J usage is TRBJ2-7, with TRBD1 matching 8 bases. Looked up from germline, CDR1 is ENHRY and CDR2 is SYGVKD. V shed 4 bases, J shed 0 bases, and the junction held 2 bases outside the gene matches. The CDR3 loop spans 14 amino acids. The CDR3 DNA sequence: TGTGCCATCAGTGCGGGACAGGCCTCCTACGAGCAGTACTTC. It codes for CAISAGQASYEQYF.

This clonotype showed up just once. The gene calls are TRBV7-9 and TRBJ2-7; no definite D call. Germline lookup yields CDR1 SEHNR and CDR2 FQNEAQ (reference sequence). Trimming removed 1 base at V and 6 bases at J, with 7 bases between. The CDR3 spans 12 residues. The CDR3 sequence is CASSLDALEQYF. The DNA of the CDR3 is TGTGCCAGCAGCTTAGACGCGCTCGAGCAGTACTTC.

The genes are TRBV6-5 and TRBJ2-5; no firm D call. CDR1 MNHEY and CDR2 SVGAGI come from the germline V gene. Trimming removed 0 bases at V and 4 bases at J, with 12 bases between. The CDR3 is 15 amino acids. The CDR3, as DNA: TGTGCCAGCAGTTACTCGACCGGGTTTGGAGAGACCCAGTACTTC. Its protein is CASSYSTGFGETQYF.

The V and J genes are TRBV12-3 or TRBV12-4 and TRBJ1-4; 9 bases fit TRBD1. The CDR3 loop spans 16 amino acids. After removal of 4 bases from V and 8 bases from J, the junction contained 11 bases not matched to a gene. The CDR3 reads CASSSSGTGLKEKLFF. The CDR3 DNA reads TGTGCCAGCAGTTCTTCCGGGACAGGGTTAAAAGAAAAACTGTTTTTT.

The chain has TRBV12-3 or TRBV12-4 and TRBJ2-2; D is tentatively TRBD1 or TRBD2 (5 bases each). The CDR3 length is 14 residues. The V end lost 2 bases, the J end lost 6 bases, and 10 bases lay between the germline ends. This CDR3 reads CASSLSTGPGELFF. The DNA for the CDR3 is TGTGCCAGCAGTTTAAGTACGGGACCCGGGGAGCTGTTTTTT.

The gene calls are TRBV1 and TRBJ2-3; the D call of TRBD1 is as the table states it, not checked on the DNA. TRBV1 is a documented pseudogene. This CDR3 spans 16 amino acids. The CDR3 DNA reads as TGCACCAGCAGCCAGACAGGGGCCACTAGCACAGATACGCAGTATTTT. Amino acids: CTSSQTGATSTDTQYF.

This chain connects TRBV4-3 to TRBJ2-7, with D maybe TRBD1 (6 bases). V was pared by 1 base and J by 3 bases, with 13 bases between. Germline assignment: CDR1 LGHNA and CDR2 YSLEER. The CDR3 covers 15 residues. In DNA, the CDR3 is TGCGCCAGCAGCCAAGTAGCAGGGGTGGTCTACGAGCAGTACTTC. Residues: CASSQVAGVVYEQYF.

CDR3 DNA sequence: TGTGCCAGCAGTTACGCGGGGCGGGGAAACTACGAGCAGTACTTC. This translates into CASSYAGRGNYEQYF. The J gene is TRBJ2-7, the V gene TRBV6-5; D may be TRBD2 (6 bases). This CDR3 is 15 amino acids long. With 2 bases removed from V and 3 bases from J, the gap between germline ends came to 14 bases. CDR1 is MNHEY, CDR2 SVGAGI, per germline.

The chain's CDR3 is CASRSGETQYF. The CDR3 DNA sequence: TGTGCCAGCCGGTCGGGAGAGACCCAGTACTTC. This chain links TRBV12-3 or TRBV12-4 with TRBJ2-5, with unresolved D. The CDR3 is made up of 11 amino acids. V was trimmed by 8 bases and J by 4 bases, leaving 8 bases between them.

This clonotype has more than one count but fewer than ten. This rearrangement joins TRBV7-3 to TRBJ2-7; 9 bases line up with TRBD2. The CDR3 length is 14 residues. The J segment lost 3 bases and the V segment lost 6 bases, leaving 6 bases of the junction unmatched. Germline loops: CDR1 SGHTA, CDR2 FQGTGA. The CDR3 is CASRSGGQVYEQYF. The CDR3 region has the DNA TGTGCCAGCAGGAGCGGGGGGCAGGTCTACGAGCAGTACTTC.

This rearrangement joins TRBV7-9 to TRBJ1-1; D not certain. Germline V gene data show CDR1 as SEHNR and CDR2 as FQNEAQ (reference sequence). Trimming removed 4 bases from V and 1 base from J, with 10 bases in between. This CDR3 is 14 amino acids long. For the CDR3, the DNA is TGTGCCAGCAGCTCCCCCACTTCGAACACTGAAGCTTTCTTT. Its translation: CASSSPTSNTEAFF. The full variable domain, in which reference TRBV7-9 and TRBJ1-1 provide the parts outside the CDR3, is DTGVSQNPRHKITKRGQNVTFRCDPISEHNRLYWYRQTLGQGPEFLTYFQNEAQLEKSRLLSDRFSAERPKGSFSTLEIQRTEQGDSAMYLCASSSPTSNTEAFFGQGTRLTVV.

The DNA of the CDR3 is TGTGCCAGCTCATCTCTACCCGACCGGGCTGAAGCTTTCTTT. It specifies CASSSLPDRAEAFF. The chain links TRBV18 to TRBJ1-1; no reliable D call. Germline V gives CDR1 KGHSH, CDR2 LQKENI. The V end was cut by 5 bases, the J end by 6 bases, with 16 bases between. The CDR3 runs 14 residues. Full variable domain (outside the CDR3, taken from reference TRBV18 and TRBJ1-1): NAGVMQNPRHLVRRRGQEARLRCSPMKGHSHVYWYRQLPEEGLKFMVYLQKENIIDESGMPKERFSAEFPKEGPSILRIQQVVRGDSAAYFCASSSLPDRAEAFFGQGTRLTVV.

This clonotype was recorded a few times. The CDR3 sequence: CSAEQSYEQYF. The DNA of the CDR3 is TGCAGTGCCGAACAGAGCTACGAGCAGTACTTC. The chain is built from TRBV20-1 and TRBJ2-7; D not resolved. Between the trimmed V and J ends, which lost 6 bases and 3 bases, there was a span of 9 bases. Germline V gives CDR1 DFQATT, CDR2 SNEGSKA (reference sequence). The CDR3 contains 11 residues.

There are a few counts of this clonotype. CDR3 sequence reads: CASSGRGGRGQPQHF. In nucleotides, the CDR3 is TGTGCCAGCAGTGGCCGGGGGGGGCGTGGACAGCCCCAGCATTTT. This chain uses TRBV9 with TRBJ1-5, with TRBD1 as a possible D gene (6 bases). The V gene lost 5 bases and the J gene lost 7 bases, with 19 bases spanning the gap. There are 15 residues in the CDR3. The germline V gene has CDR1 SGDLS and CDR2 YYNGEE.

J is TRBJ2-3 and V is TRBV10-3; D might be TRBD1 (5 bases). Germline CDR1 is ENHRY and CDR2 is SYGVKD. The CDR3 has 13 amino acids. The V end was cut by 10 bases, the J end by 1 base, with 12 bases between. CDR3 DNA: TGTGCCACCACAGGACGAGGCACAGATACGCAGTATTTT. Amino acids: CATTGRGTDTQYF.

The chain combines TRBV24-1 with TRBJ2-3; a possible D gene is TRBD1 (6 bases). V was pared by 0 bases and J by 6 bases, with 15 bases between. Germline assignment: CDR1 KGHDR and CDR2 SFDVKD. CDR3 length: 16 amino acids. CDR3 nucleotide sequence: TGTGCCACCAGTGATTTGCCCCAGCAGGGGCGCGATACGCAGTATTTT. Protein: CATSDLPQQGRDTQYF.

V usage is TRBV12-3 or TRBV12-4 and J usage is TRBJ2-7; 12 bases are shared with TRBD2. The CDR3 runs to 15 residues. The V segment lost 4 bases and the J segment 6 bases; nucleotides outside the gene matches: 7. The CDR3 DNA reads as TGTGCCAGCAGTTGGAGGACTAGCGGGATTGGCGAGCAGTACTTC. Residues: CASSWRTSGIGEQYF.

The CDR3 DNA is TGCAGTGCTCCTGGTGGGGCAAACCCTAACTATGGCTACACCTTC. Protein: CSAPGGANPNYGYTF. The genes are TRBV20-1 and TRBJ1-2, with D possibly matching TRBD1 (5 bases). Germline V gene lookup returns CDR1 DFQATT and CDR2 SNEGSKA (reference sequence). This CDR3 spans 15 amino acids. Trimming removed 5 bases from V and 0 bases from J, with 16 bases in between.

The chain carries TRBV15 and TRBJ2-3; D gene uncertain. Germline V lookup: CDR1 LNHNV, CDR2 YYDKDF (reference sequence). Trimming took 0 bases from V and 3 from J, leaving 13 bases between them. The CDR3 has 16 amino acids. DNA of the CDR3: TGTGCCACCAGCAGAGATCATCCGGAGATAACAGATACGCAGTATTTT. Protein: CATSRDHPEITDTQYF.

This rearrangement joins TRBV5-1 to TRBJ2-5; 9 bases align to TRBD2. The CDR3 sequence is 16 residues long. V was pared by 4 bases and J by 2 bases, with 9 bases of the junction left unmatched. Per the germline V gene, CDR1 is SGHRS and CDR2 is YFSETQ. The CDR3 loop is CASSLAGLAGQETQYF. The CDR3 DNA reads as TGCGCCAGCAGCCTAGCGGGGCTAGCGGGGCAAGAGACCCAGTACTTC.

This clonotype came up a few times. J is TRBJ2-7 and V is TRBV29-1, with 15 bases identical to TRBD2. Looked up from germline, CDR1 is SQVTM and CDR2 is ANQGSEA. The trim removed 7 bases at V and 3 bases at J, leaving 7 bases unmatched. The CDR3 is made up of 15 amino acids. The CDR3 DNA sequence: TGCAGCGCCCAGGGACTAGCGGGAGGAATCTACGAGCAGTACTTC. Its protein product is CSAQGLAGGIYEQYF.

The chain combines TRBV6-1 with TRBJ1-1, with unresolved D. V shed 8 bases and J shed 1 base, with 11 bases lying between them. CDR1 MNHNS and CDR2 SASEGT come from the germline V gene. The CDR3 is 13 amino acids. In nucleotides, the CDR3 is TGTGCCAGCCCCAATGCCCGGAACACTGAAGCTTTCTTT. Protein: CASPNARNTEAFF.

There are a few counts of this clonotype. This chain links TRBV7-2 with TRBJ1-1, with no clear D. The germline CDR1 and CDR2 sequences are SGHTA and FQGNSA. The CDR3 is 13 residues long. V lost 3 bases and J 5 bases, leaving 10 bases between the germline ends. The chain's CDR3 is CASSFGVQTEAFF. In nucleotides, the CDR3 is TGTGCCAGCAGCTTCGGGGTGCAAACTGAAGCTTTCTTT.

The CDR3 DNA is TGCGCCAGCAGCTTGGATGGGACTAGCGGCTCCTACAATGAGCAGTTCTTC. The encoded protein is CASSLDGTSGSYNEQFF. This chain joins TRBV5-1 and TRBJ2-1; 11 bases are a match to TRBD2. The CDR3 consists of 17 residues. CDR1 and CDR2 (germline): SGHRS, YFSETQ. The V gene end was trimmed by 0 bases and the J gene end by 0 bases; junction bases not matched to a gene: 2. The entire variable domain, with the rest obtained from reference TRBV5-1 and TRBJ2-1, is as follows: KAGVTQTPRYLIKTRGQQVTLSCSPISGHRSVSWYQQTPGQGLQFLFEYFSETQRNKGNFPGRFSGRQFSNSRSEMNVSTLELGDSALYLCASSLDGTSGSYNEQFFGPGTRLTVL.